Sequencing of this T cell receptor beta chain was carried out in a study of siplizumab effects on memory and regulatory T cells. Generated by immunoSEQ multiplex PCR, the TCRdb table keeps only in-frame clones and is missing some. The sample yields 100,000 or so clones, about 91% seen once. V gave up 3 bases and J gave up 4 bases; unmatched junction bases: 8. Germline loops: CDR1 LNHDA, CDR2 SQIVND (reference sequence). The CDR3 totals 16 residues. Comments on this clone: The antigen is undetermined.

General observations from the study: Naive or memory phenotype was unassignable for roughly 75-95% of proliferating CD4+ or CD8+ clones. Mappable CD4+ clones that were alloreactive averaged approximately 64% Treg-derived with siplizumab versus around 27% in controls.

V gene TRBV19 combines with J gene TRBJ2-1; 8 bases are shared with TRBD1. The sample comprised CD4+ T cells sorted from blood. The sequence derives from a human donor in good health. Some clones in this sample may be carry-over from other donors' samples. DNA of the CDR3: TGTGCCAGTAGTATGAGAGGGACAGGCATTTACAATGAGCAGTTCTTC. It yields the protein CASSMRGTGIYNEQFF.